This entry lists 24 T cell receptor beta chains sequenced from one sample in a study of human T cells and chemical hapten exposure. From the RACE reads, TCRdb called clonotypes with MiXCR, one entry per CDR3 protein. Here the sample spans over 35,000 distinct CDR3 sequences, roughly a tenth being singletons. Time point noted: pre-sensitization, week 0. Treatment defined: therapeutic diphenylcyclopropenone sensitization with weekly scalp DPC. Sequenced here: whole blood, sampled in connection with sensitization to the hapten diphenylcyclopropenone (DPC). These receptors came from a man aged 25 to 40 with alopecia areata. Some clones in this sample may be carry-over from other donors' samples.

This clonotype has only a few counts. This chain links TRBV5-4 with TRBJ2-4; 8 bases are a match to TRBD1. With V trimmed by 3 bases and J by 4 bases, 6 bases remained unmatched. CDR1 SGHNT and CDR2 YYREEE come from the germline V gene (reference sequence). This CDR3 has 15 amino acids. The CDR3 is CASSSTRGLKNIQYF. The CDR3 DNA is TGTGCCAGCAGCTCCACCAGGGGGCTAAAAAACATTCAGTACTTC.

This clonotype was picked up a small number of times. The chain joins TRBV2 to TRBJ2-7, with 16 nucleotides matching TRBD2. V shed 6 bases and J 2 bases; nucleotides not matched to a gene: 4. CDR1 is SNHLY and CDR2 is FYNNEI in the germline V gene. The CDR3 contains 16 residues. The CDR3 loop reads CASREGLAGGTYEQYV. The CDR3, as DNA: TGTGCCAGCAGGGAGGGACTAGCGGGAGGGACCTACGAGCAGTACGTC.

This chain connects TRBV6-6 to TRBJ2-2; no firm D call. Germline V gene sequence: CDR1 MNHNY, CDR2 SVGAGI (reference sequence). The CDR3 spans 12 residues. Trimming cost V 4 bases and J 7 bases, with 7 bases left between them. Here the CDR3 reads CASSSMNGELFF. For the CDR3, the DNA is TGTGCCAGCAGTTCAATGAACGGGGAGCTGTTTTTT.

In its sample, this clonotype was seen a few times. CDR3: CASSQEGFAEAFF. CDR3 bases: TGCGCCAGCAGCCAAGAAGGGTTCGCTGAAGCTTTCTTT. The chain joins TRBV4-3 to TRBJ1-1; D is ambiguous. CDR3 length equals 13 residues. Germline values: CDR1 LGHNA, CDR2 YSLEER. The V and J ends lost 0 bases and 6 bases respectively, with 8 bases between them.

The chain employs TRBV6-2 or TRBV6-3 and TRBJ1-2; 7 bases fit TRBD1. The CDR3 is 15 residues long. Germline V CDR1 and CDR2: MNHEY, SVGEGT. Trimming took 6 bases from V and 4 from J; bases not matched to a gene: 11. The CDR3 region has the DNA TGTGCCAGCAGCGAAAATACCGGACAGGCCTATGGCTACACCTTC. Translated: CASSENTGQAYGYTF.

The chain couples TRBV2 to TRBJ2-1, with unresolved D. Germline assignment: CDR1 SNHLY and CDR2 FYNNEI. The V gene lost 3 bases and the J gene lost 11 bases, with 17 bases spanning the gap. The CDR3 covers 14 residues. CDR3 residues: CASSDVASSIQQFF. CDR3 bases: TGTGCCAGCAGTGATGTTGCGAGTTCCATCCAGCAGTTCTTC.

The rearrangement links TRBV20-1 to TRBJ2-3, with D perhaps matching TRBD2 (6 bases). The CDR3 has 13 amino acids. Germline V gives CDR1 DFQATT, CDR2 SNEGSKA (reference sequence). Trimming removed 6 bases at V and 6 bases at J, with 16 bases between. CDR3 region: CSAPPGGMDTQYF. The DNA for the CDR3 is TGCAGTGCCCCCCCGGGCGGGATGGATACGCAGTATTTT.

This clonotype was detected only a few times. The chain employs TRBV5-4 and TRBJ2-7, with 9 nucleotides matching TRBD1. V lost 4 bases and J lost 5; bases outside the gene matches: 7. CDR3 length equals 14 residues. Germline V CDR1 and CDR2: SGHNT, YYREEE (reference sequence). CDR3 residues: CASSQDRTGDEQYF. The CDR3 DNA is TGTGCCAGCAGCCAGGACAGGACAGGGGACGAGCAGTACTTC.

The chain links TRBV4-3 to TRBJ2-7; D is undetermined. V was shortened by 3 bases and J by 12 bases, with 6 bases between the two germline ends. The CDR3 spans 9 residues. The germline gives CDR1 LGHNA, CDR2 YSLEER. The CDR3 DNA reads TGCGCCAGCAGCCACTGCCCGTACGTC. Translating it yields CASSHCPYV.

This clonotype was counted between two and nine times. The V gene is TRBV18, the J gene TRBJ2-5; D is ambiguous. V gave up 4 bases and J gave up 2 bases, with 17 bases separating them. Germline V gene data show CDR1 as KGHSH and CDR2 as LQKENI. This CDR3 is 16 amino acids long. Here the CDR3 DNA reads TGTGCCAGCTCACAGACGACAAGCTGGAATCAAGAGACCCAGTACTTC. Its protein is CASSQTTSWNQETQYF.

This clonotype was recorded many times. The rearrangement uses TRBV6-1 and TRBJ1-2, with TRBD1 matching 8 bases. Trimming at V came to 6 bases and at J to 4 bases, leaving 7 bases not matched to a gene. Germline V gene data show CDR1 as MNHNS and CDR2 as SASEGT. CDR3 size: 14 residues. CDR3 sequence: CASSVQGEVYGYTF. The CDR3 DNA sequence: TGTGCCAGCAGCGTACAGGGGGAAGTCTATGGCTACACCTTC.

This clonotype qualifies as medium-sized. The chain combines TRBV7-9 with TRBJ2-2, with 8 bases matching TRBD1. J gave up 7 bases and V 5 bases, and 12 bases lay outside the gene matches. The CDR3 has 16 residues. In germline, CDR1 is SEHNR, CDR2 FQNEAQ (reference sequence). This chain's CDR3 is CASSLSGQGGIGELFF. The CDR3 nucleotides read TGTGCCAGCAGCCTCTCCGGACAGGGAGGTATCGGGGAGCTGTTTTTT. The full variable domain, completed using reference TRBV7-9 and TRBJ2-2, is DTGVSQNPRHKITKRGQNVTFRCDPISEHNRLYWYRQTLGQGPEFLTYFQNEAQLEKSRLLSDRFSAERPKGSFSTLEIQRTEQGDSAMYLCASSLSGQGGIGELFFGEGSRLTVL.

Comments on this clonotype: A clone one base away is much larger, so this may be a read error. The chain joins TRBV4-2 to TRBJ1-1, with 8 nucleotides matching TRBD1. The CDR3 spans 17 residues. The germline V gene has CDR1 LGHNA and CDR2 YNFKEQ. V lost 1 base, J lost 1 base, and 8 bases stayed unmatched. The CDR3: CASSQGQGIETNTEAFF. The CDR3 DNA follows: TGTGCCAGCAGCCAAGGACAGGGGATTGAGACGAACACTGAAGCTTTCTTT.

In its sample, this clonotype was seen many times. The chain combines TRBV11-2 with TRBJ2-7; D is unresolved. V was pared by 4 bases and J by 4 bases, with 8 bases between. The CDR3 is 12 residues long. Germline V gene sequence: CDR1 SGHAT, CDR2 FQNNGV. The CDR3 spells CASSSGPYEQYF. In DNA form, the CDR3 reads TGTGCCAGCAGCTCAGGCCCATACGAGCAGTACTTC. Using reference TRBV11-2 and TRBJ2-7 for the parts outside the CDR3, the full variable domain is EAGVAQSPRYKIIEKRQSVAFWCNPISGHATLYWYQQILGQGPKLLIQFQNNGVVDDSQLPKDRFSAERLKGVDSTLKIQPAKLEDSAVYLCASSSGPYEQYFGPGTRLTVT.

The rearrangement joins TRBV3-1 to TRBJ2-5; tentative D call: TRBD2 (6 bases). In germline, CDR1 is LGHDT, CDR2 YNNKEL (reference sequence). CDR3 size: 14 residues. V lost 1 base and J lost 9, with 15 bases in between. The CDR3 coding sequence is TGTGCCAGCAGCCAAGCCCCCGAATGGGAGGCCCAGTACTTC. This sequence encodes CASSQAPEWEAQYF.

In nucleotides, the CDR3 is TGTGCCACATCCACGTCCGGACTAACCACAGATACGCAGTATTTT. Its protein product is CATSTSGLTTDTQYF. The V gene is TRBV10-3, the J gene TRBJ2-3, with a weak D call TRBD2 (6 bases). This CDR3 region has 15 residues. Between the trimmed V and J ends, which lost 10 bases and 2 bases, there was a span of 19 bases. The germline gives CDR1 ENHRY, CDR2 SYGVKD.

This clonotype was found many times. The chain couples TRBV12-3 or TRBV12-4 to TRBJ2-1, with 10 bases fitting TRBD2. The CDR3 length is 17 residues. Trimming removed 6 bases from V and 2 bases from J; junction bases left unmatched: 10. CDR3 residues: CASSLKKAGGAYNEQFF. CDR3 in DNA: TGTGCCAGCAGCCTAAAAAAAGCGGGAGGGGCCTACAATGAGCAGTTCTTC.

This chain joins TRBV19 and TRBJ2-3; 9 bases align to TRBD2. From germline, CDR1 is LNHDA and CDR2 SQIVND (reference sequence). There are 16 residues in the CDR3. The V segment lost 5 bases and the J segment 6 bases; nucleotides outside the gene matches: 12. CDR3 residues: CASSLGTSRSFDTQYF. DNA of the CDR3: TGTGCCAGTAGTCTCGGGACTAGCCGGAGTTTCGATACGCAGTATTTT.

The rearrangement uses TRBV29-1 and TRBJ1-1; D may be TRBD1 (6 bases). V dropped 1 base and J dropped 4 bases, with 13 bases sitting between them. The CDR3 has 14 residues. Per germline, CDR1 SQVTM and CDR2 ANQGSEA. The CDR3 region is CSVEGGRRGTEAFF. DNA of the CDR3: TGCAGCGTTGAAGGGGGTCGCAGGGGCACTGAAGCTTTCTTT.

V gene TRBV27 combines with J gene TRBJ1-4; tentatively, D is TRBD1 (6 bases). The CDR3 totals 16 residues. Germline V gives CDR1 MNHEY, CDR2 SMNVEV (reference sequence). V lost 6 bases, J lost 6 bases, and 20 bases lay in between. The CDR3 loop is CASSQYQGMSHEKLFF. The CDR3 DNA follows: TGTGCCAGCAGCCAATACCAGGGGATGTCGCATGAAAAACTGTTTTTT.

In this sample, this clonotype turned up a few times. The CDR3 spells CASSGTGQGTEAFF. CDR3 sequence (DNA): TGCGCCAGCAGCGGAACGGGACAGGGCACTGAAGCTTTCTTT. The V gene is TRBV5-1, the J gene TRBJ1-1; the match to TRBD1 covers 9 bases. V lost 4 bases, J lost 4 bases, and 5 bases stayed unmatched. Germline CDR1 and CDR2: SGHRS and YFSETQ. This CDR3 is 14 amino acids long.

This rearrangement joins TRBV14 to TRBJ1-1, with a tentative D call TRBD1 (5 bases). V was trimmed by 0 bases and J by 5 bases, leaving 10 bases between them. From germline, CDR1 is SGHDN and CDR2 FVKESK. The CDR3 has 14 residues. CDR3 sequence (DNA): TGTGCCAGCAGCCAAGATATTGGGGGTACTGAAGCTTTCTTT. It yields the protein CASSQDIGGTEAFF.

This clonotype was recorded a few times. This rearrangement joins TRBV7-6 to TRBJ2-3; D perhaps matches TRBD1 (6 bases). V was pared by 1 base and J by 6 bases, with 11 bases between. The CDR3 has 14 residues. Germline V gene lookup returns CDR1 SGHVS and CDR2 FNYEAQ. The CDR3 region has the DNA TGTGCCAGCAGCTTAGTGGTAGGGGGTGATACGCAGTATTTT. It codes for CASSLVVGGDTQYF.

The chain carries TRBV6-4 and TRBJ1-1; a possible D gene is TRBD1 (5 bases). Germline CDR1 and CDR2: MRHNA and SNTAGT. The CDR3 totals 13 residues. Trimming took 0 bases from V and 7 from J, leaving 9 bases between them. The CDR3 coding sequence is TGTGCCAGCAGTGACTCTCAGGGAAGTGAAGCTTTCTTT. Its protein is CASSDSQGSEAFF.